Included here is one TCR beta chain sequence, with context. Its antigen is undetermined. These data belong to a study of PD-L1 blockade in urothelial cancer. Study overall: At 3 weeks (second dose) and 6 weeks after starting treatment, blood was analyzed.

Whole-study results and caveats: By 3 weeks, tumor-associated blood clones had expanded more in durable-benefit patients.

This sample's time point: peripheral blood 6 weeks after treatment start. Produced via immunoSEQ multiplex PCR; TCRdb's table is partial and in-frame only. The table records about 120,000 clones, roughly 88% of them present only once. Sequencing used PBMCs, obtained around atezolizumab (anti-PD-L1) treatment. The TCR originated in a man in his fifties or sixties with urothelial cancer.

The CDR3, as DNA: TGTGCCTGGAGGCGGACTAGCGGAGAGGGTTGGAGGGAGACCCAGTACTTC. This codes for CAWRRTSGEGWRETQYF. The chain links TRBV30 to TRBJ2-5; 10 bases match TRBD2. Germline-derived CDR1 and CDR2 are GTSNPN and SVGIG (reference sequence). Trimming at V came to 3 bases and at J to 5 bases, leaving 15 bases not matched to a gene. The CDR3 has 17 amino acids.